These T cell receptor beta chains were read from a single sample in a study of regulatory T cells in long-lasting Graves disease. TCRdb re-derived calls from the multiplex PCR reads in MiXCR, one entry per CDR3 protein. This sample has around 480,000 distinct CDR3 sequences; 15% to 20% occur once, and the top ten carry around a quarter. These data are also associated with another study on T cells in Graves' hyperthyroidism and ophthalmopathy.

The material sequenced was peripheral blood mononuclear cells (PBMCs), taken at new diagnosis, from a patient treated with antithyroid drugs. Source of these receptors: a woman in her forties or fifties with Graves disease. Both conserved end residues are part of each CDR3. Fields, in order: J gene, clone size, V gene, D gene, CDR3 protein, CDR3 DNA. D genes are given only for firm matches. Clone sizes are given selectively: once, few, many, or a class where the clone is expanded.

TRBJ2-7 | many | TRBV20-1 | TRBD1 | CSASWQGAYEQYF | TGCAGTGCTTCGTGGCAGGGGGCCTACGAGCAGTACTTC
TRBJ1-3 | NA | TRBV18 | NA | CASSPYGATERNTIYF | TGTGCCAGCTCACCATACGGAGCGACTGAGAGAAACACCATATATTTT
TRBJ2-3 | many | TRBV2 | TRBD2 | CASTVTLGGTSTDTQYF | TGTGCCAGCACTGTAACCCTCGGGGGGACTAGCACAGATACGCAGTATTTT
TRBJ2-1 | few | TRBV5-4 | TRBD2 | CASSPGGSRLNNEQFF | TGTGCCAGCAGCCCGGGGGGGAGCAGGTTAAACAATGAGCAGTTCTTC
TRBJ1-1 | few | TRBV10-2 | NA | CASWGGGTGAFF | TGCGCCAGCTGGGGCGGGGGCACTGGGGCTTTCTTT
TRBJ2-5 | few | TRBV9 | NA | CASSPGRQAGFQETQYF | TGTGCCAGCAGCCCTGGGAGGCAGGCGGGATTCCAAGAGACCCAGTACTTC
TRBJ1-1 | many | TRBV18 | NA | CASAQGGRTEAFF | TGTGCCAGCGCCCAGGGTGGTCGCACTGAAGCTTTCTTT
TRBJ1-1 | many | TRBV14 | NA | CASSQFVVNTEAFF | TGTGCCAGCAGCCAATTCGTGGTGAACACTGAAGCTTTCTTT
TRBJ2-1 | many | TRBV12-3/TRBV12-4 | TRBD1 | CASSLGTGGANEQFF | TGTGCCAGCAGTCTCGGGACAGGGGGCGCGAATGAGCAGTTCTTC
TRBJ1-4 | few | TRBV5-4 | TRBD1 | CASSEGQGGFEKLFF | TGTGCCAGCAGCGAAGGACAGGGTGGTTTTGAAAAACTGTTTTTT